This is a list of T cell receptor beta chains from one sample in a study of blood T cell repertoires in COVID-19. The data were produced by immunoSEQ multiplex PCR, yet TCRdb's version contains in-frame clones alone and is incomplete. The sample yields 250,000 or so clones, 65% to 85% seen once. Sequencing used PBMCs or T cells enriched from blood (not recorded which). These receptors came from a man over 45 who had recovered from COVID-19. Both conserved end residues are part of each CDR3. D genes are given only for firm matches. Part of the rows lack a size; the others show once, few, many or a class for expanded clones.

NA TRBJ1-5 TRBV7-6 once TGTGCCAGCAGCTTAGTTGCACCCCCAGCCCCCGACTTAACCCAGCATTTT CASSLVAPPAPDLTQHF
TRBD1 TRBJ1-2 TRBV12-3/TRBV12-4 NA TGTGCCAGCAGCCGGACAGGGTTCTATGGCTACACCTTC CASSRTGFYGYTF
TRBD2 TRBJ2-3 TRBV19 NA TGTGCCAGTAGCGAGACTAGCGGGAGGACAGATACGCAGTATTTT CASSETSGRTDTQYF
NA TRBJ2-7 TRBV11-3 few TGTGCCAGCAGCCTACATGACAGCCCCTACGAGCAGTACTTC CASSLHDSPYEQYF
NA TRBJ1-4 TRBV6-1 NA TGTGCCAGCAGTGAAGTAAGGGGGGAAAAACTGTTTTTT CASSEVRGEKLFF
NA TRBJ1-5 TRBV12-1 NA TGTGCCAGCAGCCCCAATCGCAGGGGATTTAGCAATCAGCCCCAGCATTTT CASSPNRRGFSNQPQHF
NA TRBJ1-3 TRBV12-3/TRBV12-4 NA TGTGCCAGCAGTCCCCAGTTTGGAAACACCATATATTTT CASSPQFGNTIYF
NA TRBJ2-4 TRBV10-2 NA TGCGCCAGCAGTAGACAAGTAGAAAACATTCAGTACTTC CASSRQVENIQYF
NA TRBJ1-4 TRBV18 NA TGTGCCAGCTCACCCATCAGGACAACTAATGAAAAACTGTTTTTT CASSPIRTTNEKLFF
TRBD1 TRBJ1-3 TRBV6-5 NA TGTGCCAGCAGTTACTCGGCGACAGGGGGGTTGTACACCATATATTTT CASSYSATGGLYTIYF
TRBD2 TRBJ2-3 TRBV5-8 NA TGTGCCAGCAGCTTGGCCGGTGCAGCCGCGGGAGGGTACACAGATACGCAGTATTTT CASSLAGAAAGGYTDTQYF
TRBD2 TRBJ2-3 TRBV24-1 NA TGTGCCACCAGTGATCTGACTAGCGGGAGACAGTATTTT CATSDLTSGRQYF
TRBD1 TRBJ2-1 TRBV5-4 once TGTGCCAGCAGCGTCCTGGGACAGGGATCGAATGAGCAGTTCTTC CASSVLGQGSNEQFF
NA TRBJ2-7 TRBV7-2 NA TGTGCCAGCAGCTTCGGCGGGGCAGACCACGAGCAGTACTTC CASSFGGADHEQYF
NA TRBJ1-1 TRBV9 once TGTGCCAGCAGCCCCAGGGGAGTGAACACTGAAGCTTTCTTT CASSPRGVNTEAFF
NA TRBJ1-5 TRBV10-1 NA TGCGCCAGCAGTTACGGGATTTATCAGCCCCAGCATTTT CASSYGIYQPQHF
TRBD2 TRBJ2-1 TRBV5-1 NA TGCGCCAGCAGACCACTTCCGGGACTAGCGGGGCAGATAACCTACAATGAGCAGTTCTTC CASRPLPGLAGQITYNEQFF
TRBD1 TRBJ1-2 TRBV5-5 few TGTGCCAGCAGCCCCACAGGACAGGGAGGTTATGGCTACACCTTC CASSPTGQGGYGYTF
NA TRBJ1-2 TRBV21-1 few TGTGCCAGCAGCACCAAAGGGACAGCGAACTATGGCTACACCTTC CASSTKGTANYGYTF
TRBD2 TRBJ2-3 TRBV5-1 NA TGCGCCAGCAGCCCGACTAGCGGTCCAGATACGCAGTATTTT CASSPTSGPDTQYF
NA TRBJ2-1 TRBV18 NA TGTGCCAGCTCACCAAATGAGGGGGATGAGCAGTTCTTC CASSPNEGDEQFF
NA TRBJ2-1 TRBV11-3 many TGTGCCAGCAGCAAACAGGGATCCTACAATGAGCAGTTCTTC CASSKQGSYNEQFF
NA TRBJ2-1 TRBV4-1 NA TGCGCCAGCAGCCGAGCGACTAGTTACAATGAGCAGTTCTTC CASSRATSYNEQFF
TRBD1 TRBJ1-2 TRBV5-1 NA TGCGCCAGCAGCTGGACCGGGACAGGGGATGGCTACACCTTC CASSWTGTGDGYTF
NA TRBJ2-5 TRBV5-4 NA TGTGCCGCTCATAACCGGGCCCAGTACTTC CAAHNRAQYF
TRBD1 TRBJ2-5 TRBV4-3 NA TGCGCCAGCAGCCAAGAGATTTCCCGGACAGGGAGGGAGACCCAGTACTTC CASSQEISRTGRETQYF
NA TRBJ2-7 TRBV4-1 NA TGCGCCAGCAGCCAAGAGCGGTCCTACGAGCAGTACTTC CASSQERSYEQYF
TRBD2 TRBJ2-7 TRBV9 NA TGTGCCAGCAGCGTAGACGGGAGGGCCACCTACGAGCAGTACTTC CASSVDGRATYEQYF
NA TRBJ2-7 TRBV3-1/TRBV3-2 NA TGTGCCAGCAGCCAAGCCAGCTACGAGCAGTACTTC CASSQASYEQYF
TRBD2 TRBJ2-1 TRBV6-5 NA TGTGCCAGCAGTTACGGACTAGCCCATGAGCAGTTCTTC CASSYGLAHEQFF
NA TRBJ2-2 TRBV15 NA TGTGCCACCAGCAGAGATCGGGTTCCCGGGGAGCTGTTTTTT CATSRDRVPGELFF
TRBD1 TRBJ2-7 TRBV19 NA TGTGCCAGTAGTATTTCGACAGGGGTCAAAGGCAACGAGCAGTACTTC CASSISTGVKGNEQYF
NA TRBJ2-3 TRBV7-6 NA TGTGCCAGCAGCTTAGCGCTAGCATCCATCACGGATACGCAGTATTTT CASSLALASITDTQYF
TRBD1 TRBJ1-4 TRBV4-2 NA TGTGCCAGCAGCCGAGCGGGGACAGGGGTCAATGAAAAACTGTTTTTT CASSRAGTGVNEKLFF
TRBD1 TRBJ1-4 TRBV11-3 NA TGTGCCAGCAGCTTAGTTGCTGTAGGGACAGGGTCGGAAAAACTGTTTTTT CASSLVAVGTGSEKLFF
NA TRBJ2-7 TRBV7-9 NA TGTGCCAGCAGCTTAGGTGGCAGGGGCGTTTGGATGGAGCAGTACTTC CASSLGGRGVWMEQYF
TRBD2 TRBJ2-1 TRBV19 NA TGTGCCAGTAGTATAGATCTAGGTCGGGTGTCTAGCGGGCGCAATGAGCAGTTCTTC CASSIDLGRVSSGRNEQFF
NA TRBJ1-1 TRBV28 NA TGTGCCAGCATAGACAGGACGGGTTTTGAAGCTTTCTTT CASIDRTGFEAFF
TRBD2 TRBJ2-1 TRBV24-1 NA TGTGCCACCAGTGATTTGCATCCCGCGCGGCGGGAGGGGATCGCCTACAATGAGCAGTTCTTC CATSDLHPARREGIAYNEQFF
TRBD1 TRBJ2-2 TRBV11-3 once TGTGCCAGCAGCTCGGGACAGGGTAACACCGGGGAGCTGTTTTTT CASSSGQGNTGELFF
TRBD2 TRBJ2-2 TRBV5-5 NA TGTGCCAGCAGCTTAGGTTCCGGGAGGGTGGTCGGTAGCACCGGGGAGCTGTTTTTT CASSLGSGRVVGSTGELFF
NA TRBJ1-6 TRBV5-8 NA TGTGCCAGCAGCTTGGGGGAGGGTCCACCCCTCCACTTT CASSLGEGPPLHF
TRBD1 TRBJ1-1 TRBV5-1 NA TGCGCCAGCAGTTATGACAGGGGCACTGAAGCTTTCTTT CASSYDRGTEAFF
NA TRBJ1-4 TRBV7-9 NA TGTGCCAGCAGCTTAGCGGGTTGGCCGGGATTCTTGGAAAAACTGTTTTTT CASSLAGWPGFLEKLFF
NA TRBJ1-5 TRBV19 NA TGTGCCAGTACAGGCGAACAGGGCACTAAGGGGCAGCCCCAGCATTTT CASTGEQGTKGQPQHF
NA TRBJ1-1 TRBV11-2 NA TGTGCCAGCAGCTTATCGACTGAAGCTTTCTTT CASSLSTEAFF
TRBD1 TRBJ2-7 TRBV19 NA TGTGCCAGTAGTTACCCCCGCGGACAGGCCTACGAGCAGTACTTC CASSYPRGQAYEQYF
NA TRBJ1-6 TRBV28 once TGTGCCAGCAGTTTTACTCCCACCCTTAATTCACCCCTCCACTTT CASSFTPTLNSPLHF
TRBD2 TRBJ2-7 TRBV12-3/TRBV12-4 NA TGTGCCAGCACCCTAGGACTAGTTAACGAGCAGTACTTC CASTLGLVNEQYF
NA TRBJ2-3 TRBV29-1 few TGCAGCGGAGGAATGTCGGGACAAGGTACGCAGTATTTT CSGGMSGQGTQYF
NA TRBJ2-6 TRBV30 NA TGTGCCTGGAGGGGCGGGTACTCCTCTGGGGCCAACGTCCTGACTTTC CAWRGGYSSGANVLTF
TRBD1 TRBJ1-4 TRBV5-1 NA TGCGCCAGCAGCCTGGGGGACAGGGGTGGTGAAAAACTGTTTTTT CASSLGDRGGEKLFF
TRBD1 TRBJ1-1 TRBV5-1 NA TGCGCCAGCAGCTTGATGGGACAGGGATTCACTGAAGCTTTCTTT CASSLMGQGFTEAFF
TRBD1 TRBJ2-1 TRBV18 once TGTGCCAGCTCTCCCGACAGGGGGAGTGAGCAGTTCTTC CASSPDRGSEQFF
NA TRBJ1-5 TRBV27 NA TGTGCCAGCAGTCCACAACCTGACAGCTACAATCAGCCCCAGCATTTT CASSPQPDSYNQPQHF
NA TRBJ2-7 TRBV30 NA TGTGCCTGGAACAGGGCCCTCTACGAGCAGTACTTC CAWNRALYEQYF
NA TRBJ2-7 TRBV29-1 NA TGCAGCGTCAAAATTACAGGGCCCAACGAGCAGTACTTC CSVKITGPNEQYF
NA TRBJ2-2 TRBV10-3 NA TGTGCCATCAGTGACGGGTCCGGGGAGCTGTTTTTT CAISDGSGELFF
NA TRBJ1-4 TRBV7-8 NA TGTGCCAGCAGCTTTTCCTTAAATGAAAAACTGTTTTTT CASSFSLNEKLFF